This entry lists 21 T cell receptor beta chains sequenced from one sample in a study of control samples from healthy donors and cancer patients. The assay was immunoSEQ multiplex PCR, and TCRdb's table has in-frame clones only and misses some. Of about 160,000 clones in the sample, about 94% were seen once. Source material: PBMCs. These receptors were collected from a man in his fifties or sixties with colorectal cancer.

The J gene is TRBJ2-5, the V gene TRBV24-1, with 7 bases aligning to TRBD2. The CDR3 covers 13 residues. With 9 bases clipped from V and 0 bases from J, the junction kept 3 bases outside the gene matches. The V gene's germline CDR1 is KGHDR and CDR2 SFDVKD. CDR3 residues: CATGEGDQETQYF. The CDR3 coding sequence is TGTGCCACCGGGGAGGGTGACCAAGAGACCCAGTACTTC.

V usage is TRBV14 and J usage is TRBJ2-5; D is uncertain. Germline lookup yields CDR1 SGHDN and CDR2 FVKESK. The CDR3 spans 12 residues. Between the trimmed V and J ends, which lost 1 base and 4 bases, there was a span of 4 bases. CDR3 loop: CASSQALETQYF. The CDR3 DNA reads TGTGCCAGCAGCCAAGCCCTAGAGACCCAGTACTTC.

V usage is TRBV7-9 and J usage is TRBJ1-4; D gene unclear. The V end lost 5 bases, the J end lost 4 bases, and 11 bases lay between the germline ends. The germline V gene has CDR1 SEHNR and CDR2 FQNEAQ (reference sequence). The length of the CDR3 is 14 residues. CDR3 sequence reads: CASSPTEINEKLFF. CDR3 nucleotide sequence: TGTGCCAGCAGCCCCACAGAGATTAATGAAAAACTGTTTTTT. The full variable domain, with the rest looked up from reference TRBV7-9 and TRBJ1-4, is DTGVSQNPRHKITKRGQNVTFRCDPISEHNRLYWYRQTLGQGPEFLTYFQNEAQLEKSRLLSDRFSAERPKGSFSTLEIQRTEQGDSAMYLCASSPTEINEKLFFGSGTQLSVL.

CDR3 sequence (DNA): TGTGCCAGCAGCTTGGGGTCCGGGACAGGGGTTGGCTACACCTTC. This encodes CASSLGSGTGVGYTF. The chain joins TRBV5-6 to TRBJ1-2; TRBD1 agrees at 10 bases. This CDR3 is built from 15 residues. V shed 0 bases, J shed 7 bases, and the junction held 6 bases outside the gene matches. The germline V gene encodes CDR1 SGHDT and CDR2 YYEEEE.

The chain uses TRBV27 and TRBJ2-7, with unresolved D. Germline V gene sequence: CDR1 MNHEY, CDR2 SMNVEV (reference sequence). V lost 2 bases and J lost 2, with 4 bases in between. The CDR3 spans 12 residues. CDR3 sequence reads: CASSLGAYEQYF. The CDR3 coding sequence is TGTGCCAGCAGTTTAGGCGCCTACGAGCAGTACTTC.

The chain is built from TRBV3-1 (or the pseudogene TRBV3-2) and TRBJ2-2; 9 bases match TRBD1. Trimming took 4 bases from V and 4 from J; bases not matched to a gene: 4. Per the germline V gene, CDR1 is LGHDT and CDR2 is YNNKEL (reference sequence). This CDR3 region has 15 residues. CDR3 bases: TGTGCCAGCAGCCTCGGGGACAGGGTCACCGGGGAGCTGTTTTTT. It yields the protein CASSLGDRVTGELFF.

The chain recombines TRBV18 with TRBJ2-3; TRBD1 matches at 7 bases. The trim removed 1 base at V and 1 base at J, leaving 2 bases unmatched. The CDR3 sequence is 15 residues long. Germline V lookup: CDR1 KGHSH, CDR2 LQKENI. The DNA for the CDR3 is TGTGCCAGCTCACCACAGGGGGCGGGCACAGATACGCAGTATTTT. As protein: CASSPQGAGTDTQYF. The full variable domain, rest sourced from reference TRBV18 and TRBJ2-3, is NAGVMQNPRHLVRRRGQEARLRCSPMKGHSHVYWYRQLPEEGLKFMVYLQKENIIDESGMPKERFSAEFPKEGPSILRIQQVVRGDSAAYFCASSPQGAGTDTQYFGPGTRLTVL.

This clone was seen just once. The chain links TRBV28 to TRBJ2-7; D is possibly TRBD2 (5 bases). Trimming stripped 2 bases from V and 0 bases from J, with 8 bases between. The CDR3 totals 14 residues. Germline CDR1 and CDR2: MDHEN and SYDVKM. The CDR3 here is CASSLLASSYEQYF. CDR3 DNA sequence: TGTGCCAGCAGTTTACTAGCCTCCTCCTACGAGCAGTACTTC.

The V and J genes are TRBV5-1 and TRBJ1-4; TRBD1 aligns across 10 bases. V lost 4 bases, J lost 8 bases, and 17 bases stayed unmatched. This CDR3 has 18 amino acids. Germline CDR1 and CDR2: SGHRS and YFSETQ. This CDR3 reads CASSPDQMPGTGEEKLFF. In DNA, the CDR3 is TGCGCCAGCAGCCCAGACCAGATGCCCGGGACAGGGGAGGAAAAACTGTTTTTT. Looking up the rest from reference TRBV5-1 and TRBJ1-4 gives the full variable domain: KAGVTQTPRYLIKTRGQQVTLSCSPISGHRSVSWYQQTPGQGLQFLFEYFSETQRNKGNFPGRFSGRQFSNSRSEMNVSTLELGDSALYLCASSPDQMPGTGEEKLFFGSGTQLSVL.

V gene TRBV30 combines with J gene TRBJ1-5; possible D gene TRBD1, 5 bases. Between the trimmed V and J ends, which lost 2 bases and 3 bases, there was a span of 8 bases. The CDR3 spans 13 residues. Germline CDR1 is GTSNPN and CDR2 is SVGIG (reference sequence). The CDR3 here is CAWSTTDNQPQHF. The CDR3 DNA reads TGTGCCTGGAGTACGACAGACAATCAGCCCCAGCATTTT.

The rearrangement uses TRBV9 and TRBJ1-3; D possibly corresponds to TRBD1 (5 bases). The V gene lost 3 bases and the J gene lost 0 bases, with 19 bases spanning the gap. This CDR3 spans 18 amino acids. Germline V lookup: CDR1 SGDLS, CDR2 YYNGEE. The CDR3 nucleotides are TGTGCCAGCAGCGGGGCCTCGGGGCAGCCCAGCTCTGGAAACACCATATATTTT. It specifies CASSGASGQPSSGNTIYF.

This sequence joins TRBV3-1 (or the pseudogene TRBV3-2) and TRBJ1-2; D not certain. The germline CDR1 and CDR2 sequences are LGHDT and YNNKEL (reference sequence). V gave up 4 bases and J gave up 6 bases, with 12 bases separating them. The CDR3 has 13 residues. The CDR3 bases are TGTGCCAGCAGCCGTCAGGAGAGAAATGGCTACACCTTC. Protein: CASSRQERNGYTF.

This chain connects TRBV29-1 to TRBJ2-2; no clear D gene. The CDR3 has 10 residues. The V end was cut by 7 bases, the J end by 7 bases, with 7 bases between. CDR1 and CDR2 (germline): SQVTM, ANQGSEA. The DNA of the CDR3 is TGCAGCGCGGTTCACGGGGAGCTGTTTTTT. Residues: CSAVHGELFF.

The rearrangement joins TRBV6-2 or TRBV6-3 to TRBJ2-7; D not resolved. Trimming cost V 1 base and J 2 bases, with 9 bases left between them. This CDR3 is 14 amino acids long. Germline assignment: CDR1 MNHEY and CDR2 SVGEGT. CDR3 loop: CASSYLGQTYEQYF. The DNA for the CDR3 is TGTGCCAGCAGTTACTTAGGGCAGACCTACGAGCAGTACTTC.

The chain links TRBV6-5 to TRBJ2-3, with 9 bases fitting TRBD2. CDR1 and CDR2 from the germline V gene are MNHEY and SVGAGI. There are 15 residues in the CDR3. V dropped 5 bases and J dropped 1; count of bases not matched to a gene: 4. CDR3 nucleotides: TGTGCCAGCAGTCCTTCTAGCGGGGGCACAGATACGCAGTATTTT. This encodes CASSPSSGGTDTQYF.

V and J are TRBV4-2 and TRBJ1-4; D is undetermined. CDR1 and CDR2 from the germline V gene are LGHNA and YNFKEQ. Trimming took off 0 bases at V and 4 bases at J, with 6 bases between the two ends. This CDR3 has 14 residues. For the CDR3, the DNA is TGTGCCAGCAGCCAAGATCCCAGTAATGAAAAACTGTTTTTT. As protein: CASSQDPSNEKLFF.

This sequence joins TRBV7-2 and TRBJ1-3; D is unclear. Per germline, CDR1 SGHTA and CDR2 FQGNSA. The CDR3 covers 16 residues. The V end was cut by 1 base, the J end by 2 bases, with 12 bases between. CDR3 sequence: CASSLVASLTGNTIYF. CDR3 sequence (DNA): TGTGCCAGCAGCTTAGTCGCGTCTTTAACTGGAAACACCATATATTTT. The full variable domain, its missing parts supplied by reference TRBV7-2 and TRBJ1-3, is GAGVSQSPSNKVTEKGKDVELRCDPISGHTALYWYRQSLGQGLEFLIYFQGNSAPDKSGLPSDRFSAERTGGSVSTLTIQRTQQEDSAVYLCASSLVASLTGNTIYFGEGSWLTVV.

The CDR3 sequence: CASSQGEGINYGYTF. For the CDR3, the DNA is TGCGCCAGCAGCCAAGGGGAGGGGATCAACTATGGCTACACCTTC. The J gene is TRBJ1-2, the V gene TRBV4-3, with a possible D match to TRBD1 (5 bases). Trimming took off 1 base at V and 2 bases at J, with 11 bases between the two ends. This CDR3 is 15 amino acids long. Per germline, CDR1 LGHNA and CDR2 YSLEER.

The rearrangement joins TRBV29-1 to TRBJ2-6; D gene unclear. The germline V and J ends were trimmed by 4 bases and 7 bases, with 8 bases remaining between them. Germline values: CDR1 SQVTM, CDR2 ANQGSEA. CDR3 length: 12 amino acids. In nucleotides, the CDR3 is TGCAGCGTTGGGGGTGGAGCCAACGTCCTGACTTTC. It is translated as CSVGGGANVLTF.

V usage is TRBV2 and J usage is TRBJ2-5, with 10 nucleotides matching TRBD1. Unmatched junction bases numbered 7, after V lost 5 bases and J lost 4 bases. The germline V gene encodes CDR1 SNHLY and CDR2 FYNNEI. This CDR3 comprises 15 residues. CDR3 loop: CASSPGQGTRETQYF. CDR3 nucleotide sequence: TGTGCCAGCAGTCCGGGACAGGGGACCCGAGAGACCCAGTACTTC.

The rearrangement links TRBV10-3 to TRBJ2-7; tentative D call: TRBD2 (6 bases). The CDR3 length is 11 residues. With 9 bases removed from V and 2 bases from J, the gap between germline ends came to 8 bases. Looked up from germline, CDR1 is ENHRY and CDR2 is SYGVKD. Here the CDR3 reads CAIGGAYEQYF. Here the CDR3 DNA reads TGTGCCATTGGAGGGGCCTACGAGCAGTACTTC.